What follows describes a single T cell receptor beta chain. The record originates from a study of T-cell reconstitution after alpha-beta-depleted transplantation in children. Molecular barcoding with unique molecular identifiers was used for the TCRbeta library. TCRdb analysed the PCR reads with MiXCR anew, one entry per CDR3 protein. This repertoire shows around 410,000 distinct CDR3 sequences, roughly a tenth found once; its top ten account for 4.5% to 7%. Germline V gene sequence: CDR1 SGHDN, CDR2 FVKESK. The CDR3 length is 14 residues. V dropped 4 bases and J dropped 9 bases, with 16 bases sitting between them.

This receptor was taken from a human donor who donated a stem cell graft to a child with acute myeloid leukemia. The sequences come from PBMCs from the stem cell graft donor, collected from the stem cell graft. V usage is TRBV14 and J usage is TRBJ2-1; D perhaps matches TRBD2 (5 bases). The CDR3 region has the DNA TGTGCCAGCAGCCCCGGGGTAGCCTGGGGTGAGCAGTTCTTC. This gives the protein CASSPGVAWGEQFF.